The 9 T cell receptor beta chains presented below share a single source sample, sequenced in a study of shared clonotypes between healthy human individuals. The table came from immunoSEQ multiplex PCR; TCRdb's copy has only in-frame clones and leaves some out. The sample has 640,000 or so clones, around 72% seen once; the top ten hold about 2%. Sequenced: memory CD4+ T cells sorted from blood. Subset in this sample: CD45RA-negative fraction. The receptors originated from a woman aged 25 to 39 in good health.

CDR3 amino acids: CASAGLAGRETQYF. CDR3 in DNA: TGCGCCAGCGCCGGACTAGCGGGAAGAGAGACCCAGTACTTC. V and J are TRBV5-1 and TRBJ2-5; 12 nucleotides agree with TRBD2. The CDR3 sequence is 14 residues long. In germline, CDR1 is SGHRS, CDR2 YFSETQ. Trimming cost V 7 bases and J 4 bases; bases outside gene matches: 5.

The rearrangement joins TRBV28 to TRBJ1-5; D is uncertain. The V and J ends lost 2 bases and 6 bases respectively, with 11 bases between them. Germline V gene lookup returns CDR1 MDHEN and CDR2 SYDVKM. The CDR3 consists of 14 residues. CDR3 nucleotides: TGTGCCAGCAGTTTACAATCGGGAGCTCAGCCCCAGCATTTT. Residues: CASSLQSGAQPQHF.

The chain has TRBV28 and TRBJ1-2; TRBD1 matches at 8 bases. J gave up 14 bases and V 5 bases, and 7 bases lay outside the gene matches. CDR1 and CDR2 (germline): MDHEN, SYDVKM. The CDR3 is 11 residues long. The CDR3 protein is CASSRIRGRTF. The CDR3 DNA follows: TGTGCCAGCAGTAGAATCAGGGGGCGGACCTTC.

The chain carries TRBV7-6 and TRBJ2-2; a possible D gene is TRBD2 (5 bases). This CDR3 region has 16 residues. V was pared by 2 bases and J by 1 base, with 11 bases between. Germline values: CDR1 SGHVS, CDR2 FNYEAQ. The chain's CDR3 is CASSLWLAGNTGELFF. Written as DNA, the CDR3 is TGTGCCAGCAGCTTATGGTTGGCGGGGAACACCGGGGAGCTGTTTTTT.

The CDR3 reads CASSAQGTSGRRGTQYF. In nucleotides, the CDR3 is TGTGCCAGCAGCGCCCAGGGGACTAGCGGGAGGAGGGGGACCCAGTACTTC. The rearrangement joins TRBV25-1 to TRBJ2-5, with 15 positions matching TRBD2. CDR3 size: 17 residues. Germline V lookup: CDR1 MGHDK, CDR2 SYGVNS. V was clipped by 6 bases and J by 7 bases; unmatched bases: 12.

This chain connects TRBV28 to TRBJ1-5, with D perhaps TRBD1 (5 bases). Germline V gene sequence: CDR1 MDHEN, CDR2 SYDVKM. The CDR3 covers 15 residues. The ends were cut back, 2 bases at V and 4 bases at J, with 12 bases in the middle. The CDR3 region is CASSLMSGGNQPQHF. Here the CDR3 DNA reads TGTGCCAGCAGTTTAATGTCGGGGGGGAATCAGCCCCAGCATTTT.

The gene calls are TRBV7-2 and TRBJ2-3; 9 bases are shared with TRBD2. Germline V gene data show CDR1 as SGHTA and CDR2 as FQGNSA. This CDR3 spans 16 amino acids. The junction had 9 bases not matched to a gene; V was cut back by 4 bases and J by 4 bases. In DNA, the CDR3 is TGTGCCAGCAGCTATACAGCGGGAGGCGGGGCAGATACGCAGTATTTT. Protein sequence: CASSYTAGGGADTQYF.

This chain connects TRBV7-9 to TRBJ1-3, with 8 bases that match TRBD1. Unmatched junction bases numbered 12, after V lost 2 bases and J lost 0 bases. Germline values: CDR1 SEHNR, CDR2 FQNEAQ (reference sequence). The CDR3 totals 19 residues. The CDR3 spells CASSLISGQGLLSGNTIYF. The CDR3 DNA is TGTGCCAGCAGCTTAATTTCCGGACAGGGACTACTCTCTGGAAACACCATATATTTT.

This chain links TRBV7-9 with TRBJ2-5; D assignment may be TRBD1 or TRBD2 (5 bases each). Deletions cut 1 base from V and 4 bases from J, with 13 bases between. Per the germline V gene, CDR1 is SEHNR and CDR2 is FQNEAQ (reference sequence). The CDR3 covers 15 residues. The CDR3 DNA is TGTGCCAGCAGCTTAGTAGGGACGGGCATAGAGACCCAGTACTTC. Translated, it gives CASSLVGTGIETQYF.